The clone carrying this TCR beta chain was seen more than once but under ten times. The CDR3 consists of 17 residues. Germline CDR1 LNHNV, CDR2 YYDKDF (reference sequence). Between the trimmed V and J ends, which lost 1 base and 1 base, there was a span of 13 bases. 13 Jbeta primers and 60 Vbeta primers were used for the PCR. Profiled with immunoSEQ multiplex PCR; TCRdb holds only in-frame clones, not every one. Of over 90,000 clones in the sample, less than 85% were seen once. The data belong to a study of cytomegalovirus exposure and HLA in healthy donors. Across the study: Approximately 81% of some 390 genotyped donors fell in the Caucasian-associated ancestry cluster.

This TCR came from a man aged 40-49 years in good health and CMV-seronegative. This chain connects TRBV15 to TRBJ2-2; possible D gene TRBD1, 5 bases. Sequencing used PBMCs. CDR3 sequence: CATSRGQLGLNTGELFF. The CDR3 DNA sequence: TGTGCCACCAGCAGAGGACAGTTGGGGTTGAACACCGGGGAGCTGTTTTTT.